A single sample gave rise to the 32 T cell receptor beta chains below, sequenced in a study of blood T cell repertoires in COVID-19 (TCRdb year 2020). The library was prepared using the immunoSEQ multiplex PCR assay. Entries here come from immuneACCESS through TCRdb and include only in-frame sequences with V and J called. Some clones fail to appear in such tables; in the studies checked, an unresolved V gene covers under half of the shortfall, and the cause of the remainder is unknown. This sample lists about 190,000 clones; more than 60% were detected once. The ten largest clonotypes hold roughly 12% of the sample. Sequenced sample: peripheral blood. The receptors stem from a woman aged 45-65 years with acute or convalescent COVID-19.

In DNA form, the CDR3 reads TGTGCCAGCAGGCCTCGGCGACAGACGCGTGCTGAAGCTTTCTTT. This translates into CASRPRRQTRAEAFF. The chain has TRBV27 and TRBJ1-1, with D possibly being TRBD1 (5 bases). The CDR3 loop spans 15 amino acids. Trimming stripped 6 bases from V and 6 bases from J, with 20 bases between. The germline gives CDR1 MNHEY, CDR2 SMNVEV (reference sequence).

This chain joins TRBV19 and TRBJ1-1; D unresolved. This CDR3 is 15 amino acids long. CDR1 and CDR2 (germline): LNHDA, SQIVND (reference sequence). Trimming removed 5 bases from V and 3 bases from J, with 16 bases in between. CDR3 coding DNA: TGTGCCAGTAGTCCTCAGATCGACGGGTACACTGAAGCTTTCTTT. Its protein product is CASSPQIDGYTEAFF.

DNA for the CDR3: TGTGCCAGTAGTATCGGGGTAGCGGGAGGTTCCGAGACCCAGTACTTC. It codes for CASSIGVAGGSETQYF. V is TRBV19 and J is TRBJ2-5; 10 bases fit TRBD2. J gave up 5 bases and V 3 bases, and 9 bases lay outside the gene matches. This CDR3 comprises 16 residues. Looked up from germline, CDR1 is LNHDA and CDR2 is SQIVND (reference sequence).

In its sample, this clone was seen a few times. This rearrangement joins TRBV2 to TRBJ2-7; 10 bases align to TRBD1. J lost 2 bases, V lost 7 bases, and 8 bases had no gene match. From germline, CDR1 is SNHLY and CDR2 FYNNEI. The CDR3 runs to 15 residues. CDR3 sequence reads: CASTSSGTGAYEQYF. The CDR3 nucleotides are TGTGCCAGCACATCCTCCGGGACAGGGGCCTACGAGCAGTACTTC.

This chain joins TRBV7-2 and TRBJ1-6; no firm D call. Between the trimmed V and J ends, which lost 5 bases and 10 bases, there was a span of 21 bases. CDR3 length equals 16 residues. CDR1 and CDR2 (germline): SGHTA, FQGNSA. CDR3 DNA sequence: TGTGCCAGCAGCCCGTCGTCGACACAACCGGGATCACCCCTCCACTTT. This sequence encodes CASSPSSTQPGSPLHF. Full variable domain (outside the CDR3, taken from reference TRBV7-2 and TRBJ1-6): GAGVSQSPSNKVTEKGKDVELRCDPISGHTALYWYRQSLGQGLEFLIYFQGNSAPDKSGLPSDRFSAERTGGSVSTLTIQRTQQEDSAVYLCASSPSSTQPGSPLHFGNGTRLTVT.

The chain uses TRBV28 and TRBJ1-5; the match to TRBD1 covers 9 bases. The length of the CDR3 is 15 residues. The J segment lost 7 bases and the V segment lost 2 bases, leaving 6 bases of the junction unmatched. The germline gives CDR1 MDHEN, CDR2 SYDVKM. The DNA of the CDR3 is TGTGCCAGCAGTTTACGACAGGGGGTCAGCCAGCCCCAGCATTTT. It codes for CASSLRQGVSQPQHF.

V gene TRBV19 combines with J gene TRBJ2-7; D not certain. The CDR3 totals 14 residues. CDR1 LNHDA and CDR2 SQIVND come from the germline V gene (reference sequence). V lost 3 bases to trimming and J lost 0 bases, with 9 bases between them. The CDR3 bases are TGTGCCAGTAGTATCTACAGCAACTCCTACGAGCAGTACTTC. The encoded protein is CASSIYSNSYEQYF.

V gene TRBV9 combines with J gene TRBJ1-6; D call uncertain. This CDR3 comprises 14 residues. V shed 0 bases and J shed 8 bases, with 9 bases lying between them. Germline CDR1 SGDLS, CDR2 YYNGEE. Written as DNA, the CDR3 is TGTGCCAGCAGCGTAGGGCACGAGGATTCACCCCTCCACTTT. It specifies CASSVGHEDSPLHF. Full variable domain (outside the CDR3, taken from reference TRBV9 and TRBJ1-6): DSGVTQTPKHLITATGQRVTLRCSPRSGDLSVYWYQQSLDQGLQFLIQYYNGEERAKGNILERFSAQQFPDLHSELNLSSLELGDSALYFCASSVGHEDSPLHFGNGTRLTVT.

The count of this clone is one. The V call is TRBV7-8, the J call TRBJ2-7, with a possible D match to TRBD2 (6 bases). Per the germline V gene, CDR1 is SGHVS and CDR2 is FQNEAQ. This CDR3 is built from 15 residues. The germline V and J ends were trimmed by 5 bases and 4 bases, with 18 bases remaining between them. CDR3 sequence: CASSNMPRREYEQYF. The CDR3 nucleotides are TGTGCCAGCAGCAACATGCCCCGGAGGGAATACGAGCAGTACTTC.

The chain combines TRBV6-5 with TRBJ2-7, with D perhaps matching TRBD1 (5 bases). From germline, CDR1 is MNHEY and CDR2 SVGAGI. The CDR3 contains 13 residues. Trimming stripped 6 bases from V and 3 bases from J, with 12 bases between. This CDR3 reads CASRVTQVYEQYF. As DNA, the CDR3 is TGTGCCAGCAGAGTTACACAGGTCTACGAGCAGTACTTC.

This chain links TRBV21-1 with TRBJ2-7; the DNA was not used to check the table's D call, TRBD2. TRBV21-1 is described as a pseudogene. The CDR3 has 14 amino acids. The CDR3 protein is CASSKGSGTYEQYF. The CDR3 DNA reads as TGTGCCAGCAGCAAAGGGTCCGGGACCTACGAGCAGTACTTC.

The gene calls are TRBV19 and TRBJ2-5; 12 nucleotides align to TRBD1. With V trimmed by 5 bases and J by 5 bases, 6 bases remained unmatched. CDR3 length: 15 residues. CDR1 LNHDA and CDR2 SQIVND come from the germline V gene (reference sequence). CDR3 residues: CASSSGTGGGETQYF. In DNA form, the CDR3 reads TGTGCCAGTAGTTCCGGGACAGGGGGCGGGGAGACCCAGTACTTC. Full variable domain (rest looked up from reference TRBV19 and TRBJ2-5): DGGITQSPKYLFRKEGQNVTLSCEQNLNHDAMYWYRQDPGQGLRLIYYSQIVNDFQKGDIAEGYSVSREKKESFPLTVTSAQKNPTAFYLCASSSGTGGGETQYFGPGTRLLVL.

This rearrangement joins TRBV5-4 to TRBJ1-1; no clear D. Germline CDR1 is SGHNT and CDR2 is YYREEE (reference sequence). This CDR3 has 15 amino acids. Trimming cost V 1 base and J 4 bases, with 14 bases left between them. Here the CDR3 DNA reads TGTGCCAGCAGCTTGAGCGGTTTACAAGGCACTGAAGCTTTCTTT. Protein: CASSLSGLQGTEAFF.

V is TRBV27 and J is TRBJ1-1, with D maybe TRBD1 (5 bases). CDR1 and CDR2 from the germline V gene are MNHEY and SMNVEV (reference sequence). The CDR3 spans 14 residues. With 4 bases removed from V and 3 bases from J, the gap between germline ends came to 12 bases. Written as DNA, the CDR3 is TGTGCCAGCAGTTCATTTAACAGGTACACTGAAGCTTTCTTT. This translates into CASSSFNRYTEAFF.

This clone showed up just a few times. The chain combines TRBV5-1 with TRBJ2-7, with D possibly being TRBD1 (5 bases). V lost 3 bases and J lost 2, with 9 bases in between. The CDR3 totals 13 residues. Germline assignment: CDR1 SGHRS and CDR2 YFSETQ. In nucleotides, the CDR3 is TGCGCCAGCAGCTCGGACACCACCTACGAGCAGTACTTC. Protein: CASSSDTTYEQYF.

The chain couples TRBV30 to TRBJ2-3; D might be TRBD1 (6 bases). Trimming took off 6 bases at V and 4 bases at J, with 14 bases between the two ends. Germline CDR1 GTSNPN, CDR2 SVGIG (reference sequence). The CDR3 extends over 13 amino acids. As DNA, the CDR3 is TGTGCCTGTACAGGGAAGGGATCAGATACGCAGTATTTT. Protein: CACTGKGSDTQYF.

The chain uses TRBV2 and TRBJ2-2, with 8 bases fitting TRBD1. The germline CDR1 and CDR2 sequences are SNHLY and FYNNEI. V shed 5 bases and J 1 base; nucleotides not matched to a gene: 3. This CDR3 spans 15 amino acids. The CDR3 DNA reads as TGTGCCAGCAGTCAGGACAGGGTGAACACCGGGGAGCTGTTTTTT. Translating gives CASSQDRVNTGELFF.

The sample holds a few counts of this clone. V is TRBV7-8 and J is TRBJ2-1, with 13 bases lining up with TRBD2. The CDR3 is 17 residues long. Germline V gene lookup returns CDR1 SGHVS and CDR2 FQNEAQ. V lost 3 bases to trimming and J lost 6 bases; unmatched junction nucleotides: 8. The CDR3 here is CASSFVVRTSGSNEQFF. The CDR3 DNA reads as TGTGCCAGCAGCTTTGTAGTCAGGACTAGCGGGAGCAATGAGCAGTTCTTC.

This clone was counted only a few times. This sequence joins TRBV24-1 and TRBJ2-1, with D perhaps matching TRBD1 (7 bases). This CDR3 spans 15 amino acids. The germline V gene encodes CDR1 KGHDR and CDR2 SFDVKD. The germline V and J ends were trimmed by 3 bases and 1 base, with 9 bases remaining between them. The chain's CDR3 is CATSDAGGSYNEQFF. CDR3 DNA sequence: TGTGCCACCAGTGATGCAGGGGGGTCCTACAATGAGCAGTTCTTC.

The chain uses TRBV7-2 and TRBJ2-7; 9 bases are a match to TRBD2. CDR1 is SGHTA and CDR2 is FQGNSA in the germline V gene. The ends lost 6 bases at V and 5 bases at J; junction bases unmatched: 11. This CDR3 has 15 residues. DNA for the CDR3: TGTGCCAGCAGTTCCGAAGGGGGCGGGAGGGACGAGCAGTACTTC. Protein sequence: CASSSEGGGRDEQYF.

V is TRBV30 and J is TRBJ1-6; possible D gene TRBD1, 6 bases. Trimming removed 2 bases from V and 10 bases from J, with 21 bases in between. This CDR3 comprises 16 residues. Germline assignment: CDR1 GTSNPN and CDR2 SVGIG (reference sequence). The DNA for the CDR3 is TGTGCCTGGAGTCCGAGGGGGACGACCACGGGATCACCCCTCCACTTT. Its translation is CAWSPRGTTTGSPLHF.

This sequence joins TRBV7-2 and TRBJ1-5, with TRBD1 matching 10 bases. V was clipped by 4 bases and J by 5 bases; unmatched bases: 2. CDR1 is SGHTA and CDR2 is FQGNSA in the germline V gene. The CDR3 runs 14 residues. Written as DNA, the CDR3 is TGTGCCAGCAGCTCGACAGGGGGCGATCAGCCCCAGCATTTT. This encodes CASSSTGGDQPQHF.

This chain links TRBV5-1 with TRBJ2-3; 9 nucleotides line up with TRBD1. CDR1 is SGHRS, CDR2 YFSETQ, per germline. The V gene end was trimmed by 4 bases and the J gene end by 1 base; junction bases not matched to a gene: 1. CDR3 length: 14 amino acids. The CDR3 protein is CASSRDRGTDTQYF. The CDR3 nucleotides read TGCGCCAGCAGCAGGGACAGGGGCACAGATACGCAGTATTTT. Full variable domain (rest looked up from reference TRBV5-1 and TRBJ2-3): KAGVTQTPRYLIKTRGQQVTLSCSPISGHRSVSWYQQTPGQGLQFLFEYFSETQRNKGNFPGRFSGRQFSNSRSEMNVSTLELGDSALYLCASSRDRGTDTQYFGPGTRLTVL.

This clone was seen a handful of times. Written as DNA, the CDR3 is TGTGCCAGCAGACAGGAAGCGGGACAGGGAGACGAAAAACTGTTTTTT. Residues: CASRQEAGQGDEKLFF. The V call is TRBV3-1 (or the pseudogene TRBV3-2), the J call TRBJ1-4; TRBD1 agrees at 9 bases. The germline V gene has CDR1 LGHDT and CDR2 YNNKEL (reference sequence). This CDR3 is 16 amino acids long. Trimming removed 6 bases from V and 8 bases from J; junction bases left unmatched: 13.

This clone has a handful of counts. The gene calls are TRBV19 and TRBJ1-5; unclear D gene. Germline V gene data show CDR1 as LNHDA and CDR2 as SQIVND (reference sequence). V was shortened by 7 bases and J by 0 bases, with 13 bases between the two germline ends. The CDR3 is made up of 15 amino acids. CDR3 nucleotides: TGTGCCAGTATACAATCCTTTTATAGCAATCAGCCCCAGCATTTT. Its protein product is CASIQSFYSNQPQHF.

The genes are TRBV10-1 and TRBJ1-1, with 8 bases lining up with TRBD1. The germline gives CDR1 WNHNN, CDR2 SYGVQD (reference sequence). The CDR3 contains 15 residues. With 2 bases clipped from V and 1 base from J, the junction kept 3 bases outside the gene matches. The CDR3 here is CASSERTGTNTEAFF. The CDR3, as DNA: TGCGCCAGCAGTGAGCGGACAGGGACGAACACTGAAGCTTTCTTT.

The rearrangement uses TRBV3-1 (or the pseudogene TRBV3-2) and TRBJ1-3; possible D gene TRBD1, 5 bases. CDR1 LGHDT and CDR2 YNNKEL come from the germline V gene (reference sequence). The V end lost 0 bases, the J end lost 0 bases, and 12 bases lay between the germline ends. This CDR3 is built from 17 residues. The CDR3: CASSQDNGDFSGNTIYF. Written as DNA, the CDR3 is TGTGCCAGCAGCCAAGATAATGGGGACTTCTCTGGAAACACCATATATTTT.

The chain combines TRBV20-1 with TRBJ2-5; no definite D call. The CDR3 is 14 residues long. V dropped 3 bases and J dropped 1 base, with 12 bases sitting between them. The germline gives CDR1 DFQATT, CDR2 SNEGSKA (reference sequence). The CDR3 DNA follows: TGCAGTGCTAGTACTCGGCGGATCCAAGAGACCCAGTACTTC. It codes for CSASTRRIQETQYF.

In nucleotides, the CDR3 is TGTGCCTCGCAACCCGGGGGATCTAACTATGGCTACACCTTC. This translates into CASQPGGSNYGYTF. The J gene is TRBJ1-2, the V gene TRBV5-4; possibly TRBD1 for D (5 bases). Germline CDR1 SGHNT, CDR2 YYREEE (reference sequence). The CDR3 is 14 amino acids. V lost 10 bases to trimming and J lost 0 bases, with 16 bases between them. Supplemented by reference TRBV5-4 and TRBJ1-2, the full variable domain reads ETGVTQSPTHLIKTRGQQVTLRCSSQSGHNTVSWYQQALGQGPQFIFQYYREEENGRGNFPPRFSGLQFPNYSSELNVNALELDDSALYLCASQPGGSNYGYTFGSGTRLTVV.

This clone was found many times. The chain recombines TRBV19 with TRBJ2-7; 8 bases agree with TRBD1. The J segment lost 6 bases and the V segment lost 5 bases, leaving 12 bases of the junction unmatched. Looked up from germline, CDR1 is LNHDA and CDR2 is SQIVND (reference sequence). The CDR3 is 15 amino acids. In nucleotides, the CDR3 is TGTGCCAGTAGTGCTGGACAGGGTGCGGCTGGCGAGCAGTACTTC. It translates to CASSAGQGAAGEQYF.

The chain employs TRBV6-5 and TRBJ1-1, with 9 bases aligning to TRBD1. CDR3 length: 15 residues. Germline trimming cut 5 bases from V and 4 bases from J; bases unmatched to any gene: 8. The V gene's germline CDR1 is MNHEY and CDR2 SVGAGI. This chain's CDR3 is CASSRDRALSTEAFF. In DNA, the CDR3 is TGTGCCAGCAGTCGGGACAGGGCATTGAGCACTGAAGCTTTCTTT.

This clone was counted between two and nine times. The genes are TRBV28 and TRBJ1-1, with D perhaps TRBD1 (6 bases). CDR3 length: 15 amino acids. V lost 5 bases to trimming and J lost 4 bases, with 17 bases between them. Germline-derived CDR1 and CDR2 are MDHEN and SYDVKM. CDR3 coding DNA: TGTGCCAGCAGTCCCCCCTCCGGCAGGGGCACTGAAGCTTTCTTT. This gives the protein CASSPPSGRGTEAFF.